The rows below give T cell receptor beta chains drawn from one sample of a study of T cell repertoires in cytomegalovirus infection. TCRdb processed the reads anew with MiXCR; each CDR3 protein has one entry. Found here are roughly 600,000 distinct CDR3 sequences, 24% of them singletons; the top ten hold 8%. Material: CD8+ T cells from PBMCs. These receptor sequences come from a human donor in good health (CMV status not recorded). Some clones in this sample may be carry-over from other donors' samples. Each CDR3 is given with its conserved first and last residue. Each record gives: V gene, clone size, D gene, J gene, CDR3 DNA, CDR3 protein. D genes are given only for firm matches. Size is omitted from some rows. Given values are once, few, many or a class for expanded clones.

v_call: TRBV6-8
clone_size: NA
d_call: TRBD1
j_call: TRBJ2-7
cdr3_nt: TGTGCCAACAGTTACTTGAGGGACAGTCTCTACGAGCAGTACTTC
cdr3_aa: CANSYLRDSLYEQYF

v_call: TRBV6-2/TRBV6-3
clone_size: few
d_call: NA
j_call: TRBJ2-3
cdr3_nt: TGTGCCAGCAGTTACTCAAGGGACCAACTCACAGATACGCAGTATTTT
cdr3_aa: CASSYSRDQLTDTQYF

v_call: TRBV7-9
clone_size: many
d_call: NA
j_call: TRBJ1-2
cdr3_nt: TGTGCCAGCAGCTTAGGTGTGGACTATGGCTACACCTTC
cdr3_aa: CASSLGVDYGYTF

v_call: TRBV5-5
clone_size: few
d_call: NA
j_call: TRBJ1-1
cdr3_nt: TGTGCCAGCAGCTTGAACTCCGGGTCCACTGAAGCTTTCTTT
cdr3_aa: CASSLNSGSTEAFF

v_call: TRBV6-2/TRBV6-3
clone_size: NA
d_call: TRBD1
j_call: TRBJ2-5
cdr3_nt: TGTGCCAGCAGATGGGACAGGGGTGTCTTCCCACAAGAGACCCAGTACTTC
cdr3_aa: CASRWDRGVFPQETQYF

v_call: TRBV19
clone_size: many
d_call: TRBD1
j_call: TRBJ2-1
cdr3_nt: TGTGCCAGTAGTACTGGGGACAGTGATCAGTTCTTC
cdr3_aa: CASSTGDSDQFF

v_call: TRBV20-1
clone_size: NA
d_call: TRBD2
j_call: TRBJ2-4
cdr3_nt: TGCAGTGCTCCCGGGACTAGCGGGGTTTTATTCGGCAAAAACATTCAGTACTTC
cdr3_aa: CSAPGTSGVLFGKNIQYF

v_call: TRBV29-1
clone_size: few
d_call: NA
j_call: TRBJ2-2
cdr3_nt: TGCAGCGTTGGGGTCGGGGAGCTGTTTTTT
cdr3_aa: CSVGVGELFF

v_call: TRBV6-1
clone_size: NA
d_call: NA
j_call: TRBJ2-1
cdr3_nt: TGTGCCCGCAGCCAATCCCCCTACAATGAGCAGTTCTTC
cdr3_aa: CARSQSPYNEQFF

v_call: TRBV14
clone_size: NA
d_call: NA
j_call: TRBJ1-1
cdr3_nt: TGTGCCAGCAGCCAAGAGGAGGGCCAGAACACTGAAGCTTTCTTT
cdr3_aa: CASSQEEGQNTEAFF

v_call: TRBV6-2/TRBV6-3
clone_size: NA
d_call: NA
j_call: TRBJ1-6
cdr3_nt: TGTGCCAGCAGTTACTCCGCCGGGACAATCAATTCACCCCTCCACTTT
cdr3_aa: CASSYSAGTINSPLHF

v_call: TRBV2
clone_size: few
d_call: NA
j_call: TRBJ1-2
cdr3_nt: TGTGCCAGCAGCTTTGAGGGATCTAACTATGGCTACACCTTC
cdr3_aa: CASSFEGSNYGYTF

v_call: TRBV20-1
clone_size: few
d_call: NA
j_call: TRBJ1-1
cdr3_nt: TGCAGTGCCCACGGTTGGGAGAACACTGAAGCTTTCTTT
cdr3_aa: CSAHGWENTEAFF

v_call: TRBV28
clone_size: NA
d_call: NA
j_call: TRBJ1-5
cdr3_nt: TGTGCCAGCAGTTTCCCCCGTAGGCCTCATCAGCCCCAGCATTTT
cdr3_aa: CASSFPRRPHQPQHF

v_call: TRBV28
clone_size: many
d_call: NA
j_call: TRBJ2-5
cdr3_nt: TGTGCCAGCAGCCATGGGCCGGAGACCCAGTACTTC
cdr3_aa: CASSHGPETQYF

v_call: TRBV7-9
clone_size: many
d_call: NA
j_call: TRBJ2-5
cdr3_nt: TGTGCCAGCAGCCGACCCGGGACCTATCAAGAGACCCAGTACTTC
cdr3_aa: CASSRPGTYQETQYF

v_call: TRBV28
clone_size: few
d_call: TRBD1
j_call: TRBJ2-2
cdr3_nt: TGTGCCAGCAGCCCGGACAGGGTTACCGGGGAGCTGTTTTTT
cdr3_aa: CASSPDRVTGELFF

v_call: TRBV5-1
clone_size: NA
d_call: NA
j_call: TRBJ2-1
cdr3_nt: TGCGCCAGCAGCTTTGGGATAGGGGGAAGGTACAATGAGCAGTTCTTC
cdr3_aa: CASSFGIGGRYNEQFF

v_call: TRBV7-9
clone_size: many
d_call: NA
j_call: TRBJ2-5
cdr3_nt: TGTGCCAGCAGTCAAACACAGTACCAAGAGACCCAGTACTTC
cdr3_aa: CASSQTQYQETQYF

v_call: TRBV7-9
clone_size: few
d_call: TRBD1
j_call: TRBJ2-2
cdr3_nt: TGTGCCAGCAGCGCGCCGGGGACAGGGAGCACCGGGGAGCTGTTTTTT
cdr3_aa: CASSAPGTGSTGELFF

v_call: TRBV20-1
clone_size: NA
d_call: NA
j_call: TRBJ2-3
cdr3_nt: TGCAGTGCTAGTGCCCCGAGGGCGGATACGCAGTATTTT
cdr3_aa: CSASAPRADTQYF

v_call: TRBV4-3
clone_size: NA
d_call: NA
j_call: TRBJ2-2
cdr3_nt: TGCGCCAGCAGCCAAGGACCATCCGGGGAGCTGTTTTTT
cdr3_aa: CASSQGPSGELFF

v_call: TRBV28
clone_size: NA
d_call: NA
j_call: TRBJ1-1
cdr3_nt: TGTGCCACAATAGGGCGAGGATCCGTCACTGAAGCTTTCTTT
cdr3_aa: CATIGRGSVTEAFF

v_call: TRBV29-1
clone_size: NA
d_call: NA
j_call: TRBJ1-5
cdr3_nt: TGCAGCGTTGATTATCGACAGACGCAATCAGTGGGTCAGCCCCAGCATTTT
cdr3_aa: CSVDYRQTQSVGQPQHF

v_call: TRBV25-1
clone_size: NA
d_call: NA
j_call: TRBJ1-2
cdr3_nt: TGTGCCAGCAGTGACACGAGATACTATGGCTACACCTTC
cdr3_aa: CASSDTRYYGYTF

v_call: TRBV29-1
clone_size: NA
d_call: NA
j_call: TRBJ2-1
cdr3_nt: TGCAGCGTTGTGTGGGGGTCTGCTGAGCAGTTCTTC
cdr3_aa: CSVVWGSAEQFF

v_call: TRBV7-9
clone_size: NA
d_call: NA
j_call: TRBJ2-2
cdr3_nt: TGTGCCAGCACCCCCCCAGGGGCCGGGGAGCTGTTTTTT
cdr3_aa: CASTPPGAGELFF

v_call: TRBV7-6
clone_size: few
d_call: TRBD1
j_call: TRBJ2-7
cdr3_nt: TGTGCCAGCAGCTTGGGACAGTCCAGGAACGAGCAGTACTTC
cdr3_aa: CASSLGQSRNEQYF

v_call: TRBV7-2
clone_size: many
d_call: NA
j_call: TRBJ1-2
cdr3_nt: TGTGCCAGCAGCTTGGTGACCGACAACTATGGCTACACCTTC
cdr3_aa: CASSLVTDNYGYTF

v_call: TRBV20-1
clone_size: NA
d_call: NA
j_call: TRBJ1-2
cdr3_nt: TGCAGTGCCTGGAGGGAGGGTGGCTACACCTTC
cdr3_aa: CSAWREGGYTF

v_call: TRBV7-6
clone_size: NA
d_call: NA
j_call: TRBJ2-1
cdr3_nt: TGTGCCAGCAGCCCCGGGGACCCGTCCTACAATGAGCAGTTCTTC
cdr3_aa: CASSPGDPSYNEQFF

v_call: TRBV7-2
clone_size: many
d_call: NA
j_call: TRBJ2-2
cdr3_nt: TGTGCCAGCAGCCAAGAAGGGACTCCTTGGGCCGGGGAGCTGTTTTTT
cdr3_aa: CASSQEGTPWAGELFF